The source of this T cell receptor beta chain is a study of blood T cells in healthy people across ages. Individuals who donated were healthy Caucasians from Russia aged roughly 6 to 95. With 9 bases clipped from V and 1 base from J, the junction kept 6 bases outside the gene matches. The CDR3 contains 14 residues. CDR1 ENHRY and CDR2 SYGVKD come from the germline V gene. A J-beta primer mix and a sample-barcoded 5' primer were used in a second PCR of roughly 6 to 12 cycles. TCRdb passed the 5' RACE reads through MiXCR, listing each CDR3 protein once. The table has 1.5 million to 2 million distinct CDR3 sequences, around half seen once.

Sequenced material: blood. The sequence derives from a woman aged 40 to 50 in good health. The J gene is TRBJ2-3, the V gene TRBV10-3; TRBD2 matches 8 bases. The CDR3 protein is CAIREGQGTDTQYF. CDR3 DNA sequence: TGTGCCATACGGGAGGGGCAAGGCACAGATACGCAGTATTTT.